This T cell receptor beta chain was captured by sequencing in a study of T-cell reconstitution after alpha-beta-depleted transplantation in children. Study findings and constraints: Several hundred expanded graft clones reportedly supplied alpha-beta T cells about two months after transplant. High day-60 TCRbeta diversity in some patients came from surviving recipient T cells and thymic progenitors.

This clonotype was seen ten or more times. Its antigen remains unidentified. Preparation of the TCRbeta library involved a method that used unique molecular identifiers. A single record per CDR3 protein comes from TCRdb applying MiXCR to the PCR reads. The sample shows about 900,000 distinct CDR3 sequences, about 29% of them seen only once. This sequence was found in a boy under two years old who had a stem cell transplant for SCID, so the T cells may come from the graft donor. The source was PBMCs, mostly from graft donor cells, collected 360 days after TCRalphabeta/CD19-depleted stem cell transplant.

The chain's CDR3 is CASSSRTSGAPLGDTQYF. As DNA, the CDR3 is TGTGCCAGCAGTTCGAGGACTAGCGGGGCTCCCCTAGGGGATACGCAGTATTTT. V and J are TRBV28 and TRBJ2-3; 12 bases match TRBD2. The CDR3 is 18 residues long. The germline V gene encodes CDR1 MDHEN and CDR2 SYDVKM. Losses at the gene ends were 4 bases for V and 6 bases for J; bases not matched to a gene: 14.